One TCR beta chain is described in this entry. Its antigen remains unknown. UMI-labeled 5' RACE yielded the TRB cDNA libraries. After re-calling the 5' RACE reads, TCRdb lists one entry per CDR3 protein, DNA absent. This table holds around 120,000 distinct CDR3 sequences. The sample originates from a study of CXCR3-negative and CXCR3-positive naive CD8 T cells. Study-level information: Every library held about 1.5 +/- 0.3 million TRB reads, and the total came to around 150 million.

Points from the study as a whole: TRBV-TRBJ usage was similar across naive CXCR3 subsets but distinct in memory cells. Naive subsets were similarly diverse, while memory CD8+ repertoires were much less diverse. Surface CD5 looked about the same in the naive subsets, so the authors worked out TCR strength from TRB CDR3 properties. Comparison of naive cells showed more hydrophobic TRB CDR3s in CXCR3-positive than in CXCR3-negative naive cells.

The sequence derives from a human donor in good health. Some clones in this sample may be carry-over from other donors' samples. The material sequenced was naive CXCR3+ CD8+ T cells from blood. Subset noted: CD45RO-CCR7+CD27+CD95- naive CD8+ T cells expressing CXCR3 (TNR3+).

CDR3 residues: CASILTGTVVEELFF. V gene TRBV6-6 combines with J gene TRBJ2-2; TCRdb outputs TRBD1, but without DNA this stays unchecked. The germline V gene has CDR1 MNHNY and CDR2 SVGAGI (reference sequence). This CDR3 region has 15 residues.